The entry below describes one T cell receptor beta chain. The antigen is unknown. Sequencing used immunoSEQ multiplex PCR; TCRdb keeps in-frame clones, though not all of them. The table lists approximately 46,000 clones, roughly 80% of them singletons. Single viable CD3+CD4+CD8-CD45RO+ cells were sorted as the memory CD4+ T cells. These data come from a study of memory CD4+ T cells and cytomegalovirus serostatus. Findings of the study overall: Of under 200 reported CMV TCRbeta sequences, 67 were found in memory CD4+ repertoires.

The CDR3 is 16 residues long. Trimming took off 1 base at V and 4 bases at J, with 13 bases between the two ends. Germline assignment: CDR1 LGHNA and CDR2 YSLEER. Sequencing used memory CD4+ T cells from blood. This chain joins TRBV4-3 and TRBJ1-4, with D possibly TRBD1 on 6 matching bases. This TCR was sampled from an adult in good health and CMV-seropositive. In DNA form, the CDR3 reads TGCGCCAGCAGCCAAGGGGCGGGGGGCGATAATGAAAAACTGTTTTTT. This encodes CASSQGAGGDNEKLFF.